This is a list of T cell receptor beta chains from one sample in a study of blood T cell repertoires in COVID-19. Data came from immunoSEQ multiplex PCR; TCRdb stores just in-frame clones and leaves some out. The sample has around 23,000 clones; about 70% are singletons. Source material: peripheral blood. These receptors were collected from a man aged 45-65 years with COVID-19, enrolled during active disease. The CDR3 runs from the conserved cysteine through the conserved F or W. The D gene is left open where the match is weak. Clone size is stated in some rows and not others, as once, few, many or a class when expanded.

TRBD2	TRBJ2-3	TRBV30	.	CAWSGLAGPLDTQYF	TGTGCCTGGAGTGGACTAGCGGGACCCCTCGATACGCAGTATTTT
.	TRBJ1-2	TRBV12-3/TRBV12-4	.	CASSLNRWGNTF	TGTGCCAGCAGTCTTAACAGGTGGGGAAACACCTTC
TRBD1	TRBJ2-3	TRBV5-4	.	CASRVGTGTSTDTQYF	TGTGCCAGCAGGGTCGGGACAGGGACTAGCACAGATACGCAGTATTTT
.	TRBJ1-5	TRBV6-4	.	CASSDSTSSVRDYQPQHF	TGTGCCAGCAGTGACTCGACTTCAAGTGTCAGGGATTATCAGCCCCAGCATTTT
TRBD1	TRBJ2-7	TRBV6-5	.	CASSMTGDEQYF	TGTGCCAGCAGTATGACAGGGGACGAGCAGTACTTC
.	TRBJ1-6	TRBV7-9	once	CASSLGSGVGNNSPLHF	TGTGCCAGCAGCCTTGGATCAGGGGTAGGGAATAATTCACCCCTCCACTTT
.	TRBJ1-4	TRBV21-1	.	CASITGFPNEKLFF	TGTGCCAGCATTACCGGGTTCCCGAATGAAAAACTGTTTTTT
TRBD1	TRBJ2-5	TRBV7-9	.	CASSFGQGRETQYF	TGTGCCAGCAGCTTCGGACAGGGACGAGAGACCCAGTACTTC
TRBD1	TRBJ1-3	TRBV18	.	CASSPTGAYGSGNTIYF	TGTGCCAGCTCACCTACAGGGGCCTATGGCTCTGGAAACACCATATATTTT
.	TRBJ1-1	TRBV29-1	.	CSVSSPQGIPEAFF	TGCAGCGTTTCCTCTCCCCAGGGGATCCCTGAAGCTTTCTTT
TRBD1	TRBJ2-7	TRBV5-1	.	CASSIIPGQGDEQYF	TGCGCCAGCAGCATAATACCGGGACAGGGAGACGAGCAGTACTTC